These T cell receptor beta chains were read from a single sample in a study of blood T cell repertoires in COVID-19. Repertoires were generated with immunoSEQ multiplex PCR, while TCRdb's copy carries only in-frame clones and drops some. The repertoire holds 310,000 or so clones, with 85% to 90% as singletons. Sample: PBMCs or T cells enriched from blood (not recorded which). These receptors were collected from a woman younger than 35 with acute COVID-19. CDR3s include the opening cysteine and the closing phenylalanine or tryptophan. The order of the fields is clone size, V gene, J gene, D gene, CDR3 protein, CDR3 DNA. D genes are given only for firm matches. Clone size is given for some rows only: seen once, a few or many times, or a class if the clone is expanded.

.	TRBV18	TRBJ1-2	TRBD1	CASSEDRARGDYGYTF	TGTGCCAGCTCAGAGGACAGGGCGCGAGGGGACTATGGCTACACCTTC
once	TRBV3-1/TRBV3-2	TRBJ2-3	TRBD2	CASSFRTSGSSADTQYF	TGTGCCAGCAGCTTCCGGACTAGCGGGAGTTCCGCAGATACGCAGTATTTT
.	TRBV25-1	TRBJ2-1	TRBD1	CATTGGIRYNEQFF	TGTGCCACGACAGGGGGCATTCGGTACAATGAGCAGTTCTTC
.	TRBV14	TRBJ1-3	.	CASSQEWADPSGNTIYF	TGTGCCAGCAGCCAAGAGTGGGCCGACCCCTCTGGAAACACCATATATTTT
once	TRBV16	TRBJ2-7	TRBD2	CASSRGRGEGTYEQYF	TGTGCCAGCAGCCGTGGTCGTGGGGAGGGGACCTACGAGCAGTACTTC
.	TRBV27	TRBJ1-1	TRBD1	CASRAQGADTEAFF	TGTGCCAGCAGGGCCCAGGGGGCGGACACTGAAGCTTTCTTT
.	TRBV7-9	TRBJ1-2	TRBD1	CASSLAGTGRFGYTF	TGTGCCAGCAGCTTAGCAGGGACAGGGAGGTTTGGCTACACCTTC
.	TRBV7-3	TRBJ2-1	.	CASSLQGGNEQFF	TGTGCCAGCAGCTTACAGGGTGGCAATGAGCAGTTCTTC
.	TRBV10-3	TRBJ2-7	.	CAISRDLPYEQYF	TGTGCCATCAGCCGGGACTTACCCTACGAGCAGTACTTC
.	TRBV7-6	TRBJ2-7	TRBD2	CASSVGGLAGNYEQYF	TGTGCCAGCAGCGTAGGGGGACTAGCGGGAAACTACGAGCAGTACTTC
.	TRBV27	TRBJ2-1	TRBD2	CASSFIWASGSGREQFF	TGTGCCAGCAGTTTTATTTGGGCTAGCGGGAGTGGTCGGGAGCAGTTCTTC
.	TRBV7-9	TRBJ1-2	.	CASSLAGTTGSHGYTF	TGTGCCAGCAGCTTAGCTGGGACGACAGGTTCACATGGCTACACCTTC
.	TRBV24-1	TRBJ2-1	TRBD2	CATAPSGRNNEQFF	TGTGCCACCGCTCCCTCCGGGAGGAACAATGAGCAGTTCTTC
few	TRBV14	TRBJ2-5	TRBD2	CASSQWRGETQYF	TGTGCCAGCAGCCAATGGCGGGGGGAGACCCAGTACTTC
once	TRBV3-1/TRBV3-2	TRBJ1-6	.	CASSQWAGSNSPLHF	TGTGCCAGCAGCCAATGGGCGGGTAGCAATTCACCCCTCCACTTT
.	TRBV6-5	TRBJ1-2	TRBD1	CASRYNRGDGYTF	TGTGCCAGCAGGTATAACAGGGGCGACGGCTACACCTTC
.	TRBV28	TRBJ2-2	TRBD2	CASSRWTSITGELFF	TGTGCCAGCAGCAGATGGACTAGTATCACCGGGGAGCTGTTTTTT
.	TRBV3-1/TRBV3-2	TRBJ2-7	.	CASSQRYTTYEQYF	TGTGCCAGCAGCCAACGATACACGACCTACGAGCAGTACTTC
.	TRBV18	TRBJ2-7	.	CASSPRSSYEQYF	TGTGCCAGCTCACCAAGGAGCTCCTACGAGCAGTACTTC
.	TRBV5-8	TRBJ1-5	TRBD1	CASSTGTGVSQPQHF	TGTGCCAGCAGCACGGGGACAGGGGTGAGTCAGCCCCAGCATTTT
.	TRBV5-1	TRBJ1-3	.	CASSLYSTTTGNTIYF	TGCGCCAGCAGCCTCTACTCGACTACAACTGGAAACACCATATATTTT